The 26 T cell receptor beta chains below all came from one sample that was sequenced in a study of cytomegalovirus exposure and HLA in healthy donors. Amplification used 60 Vbeta primers and 13 Jbeta primers. Only in-frame clones appear in the TCRdb table, and some are missing; sequencing was by immunoSEQ multiplex PCR. The data hold 200,000 to 250,000 clones, with roughly 80% observed a single time. Input material: PBMCs. These receptors were obtained from a middle-aged man in good health and CMV-seronegative.

The V gene is TRBV7-9, the J gene TRBJ1-3; D remains ambiguous. This CDR3 is built from 15 residues. CDR1 and CDR2 from the germline V gene are SEHNR and FQNEAQ (reference sequence). V lost 6 bases and J 2 bases, leaving 14 bases between the germline ends. The CDR3 protein is CASRPRTSAGNTIYF. DNA for the CDR3: TGTGCCAGCAGGCCTAGGACTAGTGCTGGAAACACCATATATTTT.

The chain employs TRBV7-9 and TRBJ2-3; TRBD2 aligns across 14 bases. Per the germline V gene, CDR1 is SEHNR and CDR2 is FQNEAQ (reference sequence). The CDR3 length is 16 residues. V gave up 4 bases and J gave up 4 bases; unmatched junction bases: 4. The CDR3 is CASSSGLAGAPDTQYF. The DNA for the CDR3 is TGTGCCAGCAGCTCGGGACTAGCGGGAGCCCCAGATACGCAGTATTTT.

This clone was seen a single time. The chain combines TRBV7-2 with TRBJ1-3; D ambiguous. Germline CDR1 reads SGHTA; CDR2 reads FQGNSA. This CDR3 is 12 amino acids long. The V gene lost 5 bases and the J gene lost 7 bases, with 9 bases spanning the gap. The CDR3 sequence is CASSLTGNTIYF. CDR3 nucleotide sequence: TGTGCCAGCAGCCTAACCGGGAACACCATATATTTT.

The genes are TRBV28 and TRBJ2-7; 10 bases map to TRBD2. The CDR3 extends over 13 amino acids. The germline V gene has CDR1 MDHEN and CDR2 SYDVKM. V lost 9 bases and J lost 4; bases outside the gene matches: 6. In nucleotides, the CDR3 is TGTGCCAGTCAAGCGGGAGGGGGATACGAGCAGTACTTC. It yields the protein CASQAGGGYEQYF.

The CDR3 sequence: CASSPTPGGKEYNEQFF. The CDR3 coding sequence is TGTGCCAGCAGTCCCACCCCGGGGGGGAAAGAGTACAATGAGCAGTTCTTC. V usage is TRBV25-1 and J usage is TRBJ2-1; 8 bases are shared with TRBD2. With 5 bases clipped from V and 4 bases from J, the junction kept 13 bases outside the gene matches. The length of the CDR3 is 17 residues. From germline, CDR1 is MGHDK and CDR2 SYGVNS.

J is TRBJ2-5 and V is TRBV6-1; 11 nucleotides align to TRBD2. The trim removed 7 bases at V and 4 bases at J, leaving 8 bases unmatched. CDR1 is MNHNS, CDR2 SASEGT, per germline. The CDR3 runs to 15 residues. CDR3 DNA: TGTGCCAGCACCTTAGCGGGAGGGCCCCCAGAGACCCAGTACTTC. This sequence encodes CASTLAGGPPETQYF.

The J gene is TRBJ2-1, the V gene TRBV10-3, with TRBD2 as a possible D gene (6 bases). Germline V gene sequence: CDR1 ENHRY, CDR2 SYGVKD. CDR3 length equals 12 residues. V was pared by 10 bases and J by 1 base, with 8 bases between. The CDR3 is CATGTSYNEQFF. As DNA, the CDR3 is TGTGCCACGGGGACTTCCTACAATGAGCAGTTCTTC.

The J gene is TRBJ2-4, the V gene TRBV28; a possible D gene is TRBD1 (8 bases). V shed 6 bases and J shed 0 bases, with 18 bases lying between them. CDR3 length equals 17 residues. CDR1 is MDHEN and CDR2 is SYDVKM in the germline V gene. The CDR3 DNA is TGTGCCAGCAGGAGTACAGGGGGGGGACTAGCCAAAAACATTCAGTACTTC. Protein sequence: CASRSTGGGLAKNIQYF.

The chain couples TRBV5-4 to TRBJ2-5; TRBD1 might be the D (5 bases). This CDR3 is 14 amino acids long. The germline V and J ends were trimmed by 2 bases and 1 base, with 9 bases remaining between them. Per the germline V gene, CDR1 is SGHNT and CDR2 is YYREEE (reference sequence). This CDR3 reads CASSLRQTQETQYF. The DNA of the CDR3 is TGTGCCAGCAGCTTACGACAGACCCAAGAGACCCAGTACTTC.

The rearrangement uses TRBV5-1 and TRBJ2-2, with D hard to call. Germline V gene lookup returns CDR1 SGHRS and CDR2 YFSETQ. The V end was cut by 0 bases, the J end by 2 bases, with 8 bases between. This CDR3 has 15 amino acids. The CDR3 bases are TGCGCCAGCAGCTTGGTCGGTGATAACACCGGGGAGCTGTTTTTT. Protein: CASSLVGDNTGELFF.

In this sample, this clone turned up once. The genes are TRBV18 and TRBJ1-5, with 7 positions matching TRBD1. The CDR3 runs 14 residues. Germline V gene data show CDR1 as KGHSH and CDR2 as LQKENI. The trim removed 6 bases at V and 3 bases at J, leaving 5 bases unmatched. CDR3 sequence: CASSQGQLNQPQHF. DNA of the CDR3: TGTGCCAGCTCTCAGGGACAGCTCAATCAGCCCCAGCATTTT. Complete variable domain (other parts from reference TRBV18 and TRBJ1-5): NAGVMQNPRHLVRRRGQEARLRCSPMKGHSHVYWYRQLPEEGLKFMVYLQKENIIDESGMPKERFSAEFPKEGPSILRIQQVVRGDSAAYFCASSQGQLNQPQHFGDGTRLSIL.

The rearrangement uses TRBV30 and TRBJ1-5; 8 nucleotides align to TRBD1. This CDR3 region has 14 residues. V shed 1 base and J 6 bases; nucleotides not matched to a gene: 5. Germline CDR1 reads GTSNPN; CDR2 reads SVGIG (reference sequence). The DNA for the CDR3 is TGTGCCTGGAGTGAAACCGACAGGGGTCAGCCCCAGCATTTT. Encoded protein: CAWSETDRGQPQHF.

V and J are TRBV4-2 and TRBJ2-5, with TRBD1 identical over 7 bases. The J call may be incorrect, as the DNA end agrees better with TRBJ2-7. This CDR3 has 16 residues. Germline V gene sequence: CDR1 LGHNA, CDR2 YNFKEQ. CDR3 in DNA: TGTGCCAGCAGCCAAGTTTCCGGGACAGAAATCTACGAGCAGTACTTC. Its protein product is CASSQVSGTEIYEQYF.

The chain combines TRBV28 with TRBJ2-5; tentative D call: TRBD1 (6 bases). Germline V gene sequence: CDR1 MDHEN, CDR2 SYDVKM. CDR3 length equals 14 residues. The germline V and J ends were trimmed by 5 bases and 2 bases, with 12 bases remaining between them. As DNA, the CDR3 is TGTGCCAGCAGTCCGTACAGGGTACAAGAGACCCAGTACTTC. Its protein product is CASSPYRVQETQYF.

The V and J genes are TRBV9 and TRBJ2-5; no clear D gene. The germline gives CDR1 SGDLS, CDR2 YYNGEE. This CDR3 comprises 13 residues. Trimming removed 0 bases at V and 5 bases at J, with 8 bases between. The chain's CDR3 is CASSVESWETQYF. The CDR3 region has the DNA TGTGCCAGCAGCGTAGAGAGTTGGGAGACCCAGTACTTC.

The chain is built from TRBV9 and TRBJ2-1, with 7 bases fitting TRBD2. CDR3 length equals 16 residues. Germline trimming cut 3 bases from V and 6 bases from J; bases unmatched to any gene: 12. The V gene's germline CDR1 is SGDLS and CDR2 YYNGEE. The CDR3 nucleotides are TGTGCCAGCAGCGAGTACGGAAGGGAGGGCCTCAATGAGCAGTTCTTC. Residues: CASSEYGREGLNEQFF.

This clone was recorded once. The rearrangement links TRBV4-1 to TRBJ2-1; possibly TRBD1 for D (6 bases). The CDR3 covers 13 residues. V dropped 0 bases and J dropped 12 bases, with 12 bases sitting between them. CDR1 MGHRA and CDR2 YSYEKL come from the germline V gene. The CDR3 DNA reads TGCGCCAGCAGCCAAGAAACAGGGAAGGGGCAGTTCTTC. This translates into CASSQETGKGQFF.

The chain couples TRBV2 to TRBJ2-3; 7 positions agree with TRBD2. This CDR3 is 14 amino acids long. The V segment lost 4 bases and the J segment 5 bases; nucleotides outside the gene matches: 6. Germline CDR1 is SNHLY and CDR2 is FYNNEI. CDR3 bases: TGTGCCAGCAGTGTCAGGACTAGTATAGATACGCAGTATTTT. Its translation is CASSVRTSIDTQYF.

This chain joins TRBV2 and TRBJ2-3; 9 positions agree with TRBD2. Germline CDR1 is SNHLY and CDR2 is FYNNEI. Trimming cost V 4 bases and J 4 bases; bases outside gene matches: 6. The CDR3 length is 15 residues. The CDR3 bases are TGTGCCAGCAGTGGTAGCGGGAGACCGGCAGATACGCAGTATTTT. Protein sequence: CASSGSGRPADTQYF.

The rearrangement joins TRBV7-8 to TRBJ2-3, with TRBD1 matching 9 bases. The CDR3 loop spans 15 amino acids. Germline lookup yields CDR1 SGHVS and CDR2 FQNEAQ. Germline trimming cut 2 bases from V and 2 bases from J; bases unmatched to any gene: 2. CDR3 loop: CASSLYRGPTDTQYF. The CDR3 nucleotides read TGTGCCAGCAGCTTATACAGGGGGCCCACAGATACGCAGTATTTT.

The rearrangement joins TRBV4-1 to TRBJ2-7, with 10 bases that match TRBD2. The CDR3 extends over 15 amino acids. Trimming at V came to 2 bases and at J to 4 bases, leaving 5 bases not matched to a gene. CDR1 is MGHRA, CDR2 YSYEKL, per germline. The CDR3 protein is CASSQSTSGMYEQYF. Written as DNA, the CDR3 is TGCGCCAGCAGCCAATCTACTAGCGGGATGTACGAGCAGTACTTC.

This chain links TRBV25-1 with TRBJ1-1; D unresolved. This CDR3 spans 14 amino acids. V was trimmed by 1 base and J by 7 bases, leaving 13 bases between them. Germline-derived CDR1 and CDR2 are MGHDK and SYGVNS. This chain's CDR3 is CASSEFTAEFEAFF. CDR3 DNA: TGTGCCAGCAGTGAATTTACAGCAGAGTTTGAAGCTTTCTTT.

The rearrangement links TRBV14 to TRBJ1-2; a weak D match, TRBD1 (5 bases). The V gene lost 6 bases and the J gene lost 8 bases, with 28 bases spanning the gap. The germline CDR1 and CDR2 sequences are SGHDN and FVKESK. The CDR3 has 17 residues. In nucleotides, the CDR3 is TGTGCCAGCAGTGCCACCTCCTCAGTCTGGGGCGCGACCGGCTACACCTTC. Residues: CASSATSSVWGATGYTF.

This sequence joins TRBV4-1 and TRBJ2-1, with D possibly matching TRBD2 (7 bases). V lost 3 bases to trimming and J lost 3 bases, with 18 bases between them. This CDR3 is 17 amino acids long. Germline V gene sequence: CDR1 MGHRA, CDR2 YSYEKL. The CDR3 DNA follows: TGCGCCAGCAGCCAGTGGGAGGGCAGGGGACTCTACAATGAGCAGTTCTTC. Its translation: CASSQWEGRGLYNEQFF.

This clone was seen a few times. This rearrangement joins TRBV5-1 to TRBJ1-1; TRBD1 might be the D (6 bases). Germline V CDR1 and CDR2: SGHRS, YFSETQ. V gave up 3 bases and J gave up 0 bases, with 21 bases separating them. The CDR3 runs to 18 residues. In DNA, the CDR3 is TGCGCCAGCAGCTATAATTGGGGGGGGACAAACATGAACACTGAAGCTTTCTTT. It yields the protein CASSYNWGGTNMNTEAFF.

This rearrangement joins TRBV7-9 to TRBJ2-7, with TRBD2 matching 8 bases. The CDR3 totals 16 residues. The V and J ends lost 5 bases and 3 bases, in that order; junction bases with no gene match: 12. Germline V gene lookup returns CDR1 SEHNR and CDR2 FQNEAQ (reference sequence). The CDR3 sequence is CASSPSAGVPIYEQYF. The CDR3, as DNA: TGTGCCAGCAGCCCCTCAGCGGGAGTACCCATCTACGAGCAGTACTTC. Together with reference TRBV7-9 and TRBJ2-7, the CDR3 gives the full variable domain: DTGVSQNPRHKITKRGQNVTFRCDPISEHNRLYWYRQTLGQGPEFLTYFQNEAQLEKSRLLSDRFSAERPKGSFSTLEIQRTEQGDSAMYLCASSPSAGVPIYEQYFGPGTRLTVT.